Sequencing of this TCR beta chain was carried out in a study of vaccination and CD4 T cells after COVID-19. Study context: Two Hispanic individuals were among six male and four female convalescent patients. Overall study findings and caveats: Within the convalescent patients, spike mono-reactivity was found in 304 of 307 vaccine-specific clones.

Cultured CD4+ T cells had their DNA profiled by the Oncomine TCR Beta short-read assay. From cultured CD4+ T cells, genomic DNA was extracted. TCRdb redid the calling of the PCR reads with MiXCR, one entry per CDR3 protein. There are some 16,000 distinct CDR3 sequences in the sample; just over 70% occur only once, and 15% to 20% lies in the top ten. Germline V gene lookup returns CDR1 SEHNR and CDR2 FQNEAQ (reference sequence). Trimming shortened V by 4 bases and J by 0 bases, and 12 bases separated the two germline ends. The CDR3 sequence is 15 residues long. Note on this clonotype: Its antigen is not identified.

The treatment denotes: roughly 11-day PBMC culture with coronavirus spike peptide pools or control peptides (ViraFEST assay). Peptide pools at 10 ug/ml and IL-2 at 10 IU/ml were added to cultures of some 1.9 million PBMCs per well. Sequenced sample: CD4+ T cells from blood, cultured in vitro. The chain joins TRBV7-9 to TRBJ1-1; possible D gene TRBD1, 6 bases. This TCR came from a human donor who had recovered from COVID-19. Here the CDR3 reads CASSSGAQMNTEAFF. CDR3 coding DNA: TGTGCCAGCAGCTCAGGGGCACAGATGAACACTGAAGCTTTCTTT.